This T cell receptor (beta chain) was obtained from a study of T cells in Graves' hyperthyroidism and ophthalmopathy (dated by TCRdb to between 2019 and 2020). Notes on the research overall: Peripheral blood samples were taken at the time of initial diagnosis, prior to any treatment. TCR V-J signatures able to tell the groups apart were searched for in a discovery cohort of 95 to 100 patients, of whom over 40 had Graves' ophthalmopathy and 55 to 65 had stable Graves' hyperthyroidism. An independent validation cohort of around 19 hyperthyroidism patients and about 15 patients who later progressed to ophthalmopathy tested prospective prediction of ophthalmopathy. The roughly 94 discovery patients were randomly divided into training and test sets at a 7:3 ratio. In six Graves' hyperthyroidism patients, the study also compared T-cell repertoires from thyroid tissue with T-cell repertoires from blood. Once sampling was done, hyperthyroidism patients were given methimazole at a starting dose of 30 mg daily, whereas ophthalmopathy patients were given high-dose intravenous methylprednisolone. TCR Vbeta CDR3 sequencing of 135 peripheral blood samples (approximately 44 ophthalmopathy, 75 to 85 hyperthyroidism and about 17 progressor patients) is reported in the paper.

The hyperthyroidism patients were between 18 and 65 years old and newly diagnosed, with a disease duration of less than 2 months. Patients with uncontrolled infections, other autoimmune diseases, pregnancy or lactation were excluded. Diagnoses were based on clinical symptoms, serum thyroxine and TRAb, thyroid ultrasound and orbital computed tomography. Blood from progressor patients was collected at the time of first diagnosis with hyperthyroidism, before any ophthalmopathy symptoms had appeared. Ficoll-Paque density gradient centrifugation was used to isolate PBMCs from approximately 10 ml of fresh peripheral blood. Progressor patients were initially diagnosed with Graves' hyperthyroidism and developed ophthalmopathy during follow-up. Total RNA was extracted using Trizol reagent, and RNA quality was assessed on an Agilent 2100 Bioanalyzer. General findings and caveats noted by the study authors: Sample size was not statistically predetermined, and investigators were not blinded to group allocation. Most expanded thyroid clonotypes (frequency above 0.001) were also detected in blood, a finding suggesting that blood repertoires may reflect thyroid immune responses. In validation, the model predicted progression to ophthalmopathy with approximately 71% sensitivity and roughly 72% specificity, a median of approximately 6.7 months before onset. A 13 V-J signature model separated ophthalmopathy from stable hyperthyroidism, with nearly 90% sensitivity and approximately 81% specificity in cross-validation and 80%/75% in testing.

This clonotype was recorded many times. No cognate antigen has been identified for it. No quality values exist for individual bases; no much larger clone is one base distant. Cut back by 8 bases and 0 bases, the V and J ends lie 7 bases apart. CDR1 and CDR2, looked up from the germline V gene (reference sequence), are DFQATT and SNEGSKA. The CDR3 goes from the cysteine to the phenylalanine over 11 residues. Only CDR3 DNA remains: 33 bases, in frame from the first base. TCR beta CDR3 regions were amplified from RNA transcripts. A first-round RT-PCR of the TCR CDR3 used the HTBI primer set with the Qiagen OneStep RT-PCR kit. Libraries were constructed in a second round of multiplex PCR, after which size selection and purification were performed. Sequencing of the libraries was done on an Illumina HiSeq2000 using paired-end 100 bp reads. In the authors' own workflow: SOAPnuke was used to process the raw data, removing reads that contained adapters or uncalled bases, had a mean Phred below 15, or lacked an exact match to the constant primer or identifier. COPE v1.2.5 was used to merge the high-quality paired reads, and each unique nucleotide sequence was defined as a clonotype. MiTCR v1.1 was used to align the clonotypes against IMGT TRBV, TRBD and TRBJ reference segments. The analysis included only V-J combinations with a frequency above 0.0001, which together covered approximately 99% of the repertoires. The TCS score was defined as F50 (clonal expansion) divided by E x V (chaos), with BLOSUM62-based TCRdist calculated between CDR3 peptides within each V-J. Welch's t-statistics and random forest reduced around 510 V-J features to 13, which were used in a naive Bayes classifier (R e1071). TCRdb reprocessing: public reads trimmed at Q25 with fastp, clones called with MiXCR, in-frame beta chains kept. Each entry is one CDR3 protein sequence, shown with its most common DNA and genes. TCRdb's processing, not the study's, gives the V and J calls here. The sample table holds roughly 360,000 distinct CDR3 sequences, of which approximately 13% were seen once. The ten biggest clones cover roughly 20% of the sample.

The chain uses TRBV20-1 and TRBJ1-1; too little of a D gene remains to name it. The specimen was blood. This receptor was obtained from a young man with Graves' hyperthyroidism that later progressed to Graves' ophthalmopathy. CDR3 region: CSLSMNTEAFF. The DNA sequence is given as TGCAGTCTATCCATGAACACTGAAGCTTTCTTT.